This entry is about one T cell receptor beta chain. The sample belongs to a study of blood T cell repertoires in COVID-19. Study information: From T cells, B-cell-depleted T cells, or PBMCs came the material, which was cDNA or gDNA.

Assay: immunoSEQ multiplex PCR; the TCRdb copy retains only in-frame clones and omits some. The sample records 100,000 to 150,000 clones, around 88% being singletons. The V end was cut by 4 bases, the J end by 1 base, with 7 bases between. The CDR3 covers 13 residues. Sequencing input: peripheral blood. The receptor was isolated from a man in his forties or fifties with acute or convalescent COVID-19. The chain is built from TRBV12-3 or TRBV12-4 and TRBJ1-1; no firm D call. This chain's CDR3 is CASSYQENTEAFF. CDR3 sequence (DNA): TGTGCCAGCAGTTACCAGGAGAACACTGAAGCTTTCTTT.